The T cell receptor (beta chain) under discussion was sequenced for a study of spatial heterogeneity in lung cancer. General study results and limits: Mutation tallies in tumors tracked expanded intratumoral alpha and beta TCR counts.

Germline values: CDR1 SGHTA, CDR2 FQGTGA. Trimming took off 4 bases at V and 1 base at J, with 14 bases between the two ends. CDR3 length: 15 residues. One entry per CDR3 protein results from TCRdb running MiXCR on the 5' RACE reads. The sample carries 3,600 or so distinct CDR3 sequences, 5.5% to 8.5% recorded once. Worth noting for this clonotype: Its antigen is as yet unknown. The library was designed around alpha chains, so this beta chain is a stray read whose abundance carries little weight.

The sample's time point: sample taken at primary tumor resection. Sequences were derived from lung tumor tissue, sampled at surgery. This rearrangement joins TRBV7-3 to TRBJ2-7, with D possibly matching TRBD2 (6 bases). The clonotype originates from a male donor with early-stage non-small cell lung cancer. The CDR3, as DNA: TGTGCCAGCAGCTCGTACGGAGGGCCTTCCTACGAGCAGTACTTC. It encodes CASSSYGGPSYEQYF.